Included here is one TCR beta chain sequence, with context. The source of the sample is a study of T cell changes during pregnancy in multiple sclerosis. CDR1 and CDR2 (germline): SNHLY, FYNNEI. The trim removed 4 bases at V and 6 bases at J, leaving 1 base unmatched. The CDR3 is 12 amino acids. The table came from immunoSEQ multiplex PCR; TCRdb's copy has only in-frame clones and leaves some out. The sample carries more than 50,000 clones, nearly 90% recorded once. Specimen: peripheral blood, collected in the first trimester of pregnancy. The source is a female donor with multiple sclerosis, enrolled in a pregnancy study. The chain uses TRBV2 and TRBJ2-3, with 7 nucleotides matching TRBD1. CDR3 bases: TGTGCCAGCAGTGGACAGGGCGATACGCAGTATTTT. This gives the protein CASSGQGDTQYF.